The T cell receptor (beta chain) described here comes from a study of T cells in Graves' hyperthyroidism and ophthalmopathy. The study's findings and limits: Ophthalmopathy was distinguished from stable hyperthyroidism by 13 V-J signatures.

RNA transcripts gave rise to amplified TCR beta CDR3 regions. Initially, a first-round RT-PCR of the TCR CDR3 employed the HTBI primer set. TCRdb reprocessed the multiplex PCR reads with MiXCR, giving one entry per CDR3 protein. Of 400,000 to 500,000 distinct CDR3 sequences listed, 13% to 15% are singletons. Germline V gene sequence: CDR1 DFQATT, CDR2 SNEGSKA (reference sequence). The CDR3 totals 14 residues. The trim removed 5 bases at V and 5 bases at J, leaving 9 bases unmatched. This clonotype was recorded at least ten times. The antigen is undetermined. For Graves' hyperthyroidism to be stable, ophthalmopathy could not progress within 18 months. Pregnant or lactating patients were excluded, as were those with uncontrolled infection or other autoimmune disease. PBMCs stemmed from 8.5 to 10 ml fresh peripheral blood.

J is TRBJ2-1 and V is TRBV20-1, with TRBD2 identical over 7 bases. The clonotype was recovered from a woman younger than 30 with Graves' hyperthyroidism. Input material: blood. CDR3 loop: CSARSVGLDNEQFF. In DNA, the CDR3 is TGCAGTGCTCGCTCTGTTGGACTAGACAATGAGCAGTTCTTC.